The 12 T cell receptor beta chains reported below all come from one sample, sequenced in a study of shared clonotypes between healthy human individuals. Clones were sequenced by immunoSEQ multiplex PCR, and TCRdb holds only the in-frame ones, with some missing. The data contain roughly 2.6 million clones, around 94% of them singletons. The material sequenced was naive CD4+ T cells sorted from blood. The subset: CD45RA+ positively selected. Receptor source: a man in his late teens or twenties in good health.

Concerning this clone itself: The same CDR3 is also encoded by other DNA sequences in this sample. V gene TRBV9 combines with J gene TRBJ2-2; 8 bases match TRBD2. J was trimmed by 3 bases and V by 0 bases; bases with no gene match: 1. Germline lookup yields CDR1 SGDLS and CDR2 YYNGEE. This CDR3 has 15 residues. This chain's CDR3 is CASSVELADTGELFF. CDR3 sequence (DNA): TGTGCCAGCAGCGTAGAACTAGCGGACACCGGGGAGCTGTTTTTT.

The rearrangement joins TRBV5-4 to TRBJ2-5; 8 bases map to TRBD2. This CDR3 comprises 15 residues. V gave up 1 base and J gave up 3 bases; unmatched junction bases: 5. Germline V gene sequence: CDR1 SGHNT, CDR2 YYREEE (reference sequence). The CDR3 sequence is CASSLTLGGEETQYF. In DNA, the CDR3 is TGTGCCAGCAGCTTGACCCTCGGGGGGGAAGAGACCCAGTACTTC.

V and J are TRBV4-1 and TRBJ2-5; D might be TRBD2 (5 bases). Deletions cut 6 bases from V and 5 bases from J, with 13 bases between. Germline CDR1 MGHRA, CDR2 YSYEKL. The CDR3 extends over 13 amino acids. CDR3 in amino acids: CASRSTGGETQYF. The CDR3 DNA reads as TGCGCCAGCAGGTCCACGGGCGGGGAGACCCAGTACTTC.

This rearrangement joins TRBV6-5 to TRBJ2-3; 8 nucleotides agree with TRBD2. The CDR3 length is 14 residues. Germline assignment: CDR1 MNHEY and CDR2 SVGAGI. Trimming cost V 6 bases and J 3 bases; bases outside gene matches: 5. CDR3: CASRAGLATDTQYF. The CDR3 DNA reads as TGTGCCAGCAGGGCAGGACTAGCAACAGATACGCAGTATTTT.

J is TRBJ2-7 and V is TRBV27, with 9 bases identical to TRBD1. This CDR3 spans 15 amino acids. CDR1 is MNHEY and CDR2 is SMNVEV in the germline V gene (reference sequence). V lost 6 bases, J lost 1 base, and 7 bases stayed unmatched. The CDR3 loop is CASSSSGTGSYEQYF. CDR3 DNA sequence: TGTGCCAGCAGCTCCTCCGGGACAGGGTCCTACGAGCAGTACTTC.

The CDR3 DNA follows: TGTGCCAGCAGTTCCTTCAGGCCACAAGGGGGACGGAGTTCTTCCCTTGGCTACGAGCAGTACTTC. Its translation is CASSSFRPQGGRSSSLGYEQYF. The rearrangement uses TRBV28 and TRBJ2-7; the D gene is possibly TRBD1 (6 bases). The germline gives CDR1 MDHEN, CDR2 SYDVKM. The V end lost 4 bases, the J end lost 3 bases, and 37 bases lay between the germline ends. The CDR3 is 22 amino acids.

About this clone itself: The same CDR3 is also encoded by other DNA sequences in this sample. The rearrangement uses TRBV29-1 and TRBJ1-2; D is perhaps TRBD1 (5 bases). This CDR3 comprises 12 residues. Trimming left V 4 bases short and J 2 bases short, with 8 bases between. Germline lookup yields CDR1 SQVTM and CDR2 ANQGSEA. This CDR3 reads CSVAGGNYGYTF. DNA for the CDR3: TGCAGCGTTGCTGGGGGGAACTATGGCTACACCTTC.

In DNA, the CDR3 is TGTGCCAGCAGTTACTCGATCCCAGGGAGGGAAAAACTGTTTTTT. Its protein product is CASSYSIPGREKLFF. The chain links TRBV6-5 to TRBJ1-4; the D gene is possibly TRBD1 (5 bases). CDR1 is MNHEY, CDR2 SVGAGI, per germline. The CDR3 is 15 amino acids. Trimming removed 0 bases from V and 8 bases from J, with 13 bases in between.

The V gene is TRBV7-8, the J gene TRBJ2-7; D is possibly TRBD2 (6 bases). Germline values: CDR1 SGHVS, CDR2 FQNEAQ. V shed 7 bases and J shed 5 bases, with 24 bases lying between them. This CDR3 is built from 16 residues. The CDR3 region is CASTNGRTISRDEQYF. The DNA for the CDR3 is TGTGCCAGCACCAACGGGCGGACTATCTCCAGGGACGAGCAGTACTTC. The variable domain in full, completed from reference TRBV7-8 and TRBJ2-7, reads GAGVSQSPRYKVAKRGQDVALRCDPISGHVSLFWYQQALGQGPEFLTYFQNEAQLDKSGLPSDRFFAERPEGSVSTLKIQRTQQEDSAVYLCASTNGRTISRDEQYFGPGTRLTVT.

V is TRBV30 and J is TRBJ1-2, with 7 bases lining up with TRBD1. The J segment lost 7 bases and the V segment lost 4 bases, leaving 9 bases of the junction unmatched. CDR3 size: 13 residues. Germline CDR1 reads GTSNPN; CDR2 reads SVGIG (reference sequence). CDR3 DNA: TGTGCCTGGACGGGACAGAGTTCTGGTGGCTACACCTTC. Protein sequence: CAWTGQSSGGYTF.

This chain joins TRBV2 and TRBJ1-4; D is perhaps TRBD1 (6 bases). This CDR3 is 15 amino acids long. The V and J ends lost 7 bases and 4 bases respectively, with 16 bases between them. CDR1 and CDR2 (germline): SNHLY, FYNNEI. The CDR3 coding sequence is TGTGCCAGCAAAGGCCAAGGGGGGAATAATGAAAAACTGTTTTTT. Amino acid sequence: CASKGQGGNNEKLFF.

This rearrangement joins TRBV19 to TRBJ1-5, with TRBD1 identical over 11 bases. This CDR3 is built from 18 residues. Germline-derived CDR1 and CDR2 are LNHDA and SQIVND (reference sequence). V was clipped by 7 bases and J by 3 bases; unmatched bases: 14. The CDR3 DNA is TGTGCCAGTAATCCACCGCCGGGACAGGGGGGATTCAATCAGCCCCAGCATTTT. Protein product: CASNPPPGQGGFNQPQHF.